Included here is one T cell receptor beta chain sequence, with context. As processed by the authors: Amplification from reference gene primers served as the basis for estimated nucleated cell counts. Here immunoSEQ multiplex PCR was the method, and the copy in TCRdb shows in-frame clones only, minus some. V and J calls plus clone size are reproduced from that table; the DNA served to infer D and trimming. This table has 310,000 or so clones, around 87% appearing once. These data are taken from a study of blood T cell repertoires in COVID-19. In the study overall: T cells, B-cell-depleted T cells, or PBMCs provided the cDNA or gDNA that served as material.

Sequenced material: peripheral blood. This clonotype originated in a man aged 45-65 years with active or convalescent COVID-19.

This CDR3 reads CASWDRGRPEAFF. CDR3 nucleotides: TGTGCCAGTTGGGACAGGGGAAGGCCTGAAGCTTTCTTT. This sequence joins TRBV19 and TRBJ1-1; TRBD1 matches 10 bases. Trimming at V came to 8 bases and at J to 6 bases, leaving 6 bases not matched to a gene. The CDR3 loop spans 13 amino acids. Germline CDR1 is LNHDA and CDR2 is SQIVND (reference sequence). Supplemented by reference TRBV19 and TRBJ1-1, the full variable domain reads DGGITQSPKYLFRKEGQNVTLSCEQNLNHDAMYWYRQDPGQGLRLIYYSQIVNDFQKGDIAEGYSVSREKKESFPLTVTSAQKNPTAFYLCASWDRGRPEAFFGQGTRLTVV.